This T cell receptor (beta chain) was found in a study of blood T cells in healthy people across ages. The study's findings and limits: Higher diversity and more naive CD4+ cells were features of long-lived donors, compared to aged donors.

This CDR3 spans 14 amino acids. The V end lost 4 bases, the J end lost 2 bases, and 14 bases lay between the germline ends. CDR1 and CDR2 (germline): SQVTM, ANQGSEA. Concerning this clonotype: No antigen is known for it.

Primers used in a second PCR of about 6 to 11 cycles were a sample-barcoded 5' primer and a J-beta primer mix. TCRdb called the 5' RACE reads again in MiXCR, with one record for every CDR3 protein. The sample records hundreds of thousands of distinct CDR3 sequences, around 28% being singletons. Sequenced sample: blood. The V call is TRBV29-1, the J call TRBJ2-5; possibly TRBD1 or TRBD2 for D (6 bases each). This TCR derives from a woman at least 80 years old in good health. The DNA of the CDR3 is TGCAGCGTTGGGACCGGGGGCCTACAAGAGACCCAGTACTTC. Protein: CSVGTGGLQETQYF. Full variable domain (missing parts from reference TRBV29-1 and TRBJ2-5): SAVISQKPSRDICQRGTSLTIQCQVDSQVTMMFWYRQQPGQSLTLIATANQGSEATYESGFVIDKFPISRPNLTFSTLTVSNMSPEDSSIYLCSVGTGGLQETQYFGPGTRLLVL.